The 28 T cell receptor beta chains below all came from one sample that was sequenced in a study of CD8 T cells in ankylosing spondylitis (dated by TCRdb to about 2017). The library was generated by 5' RACE. Sequencing was performed on an Illumina HiSeq 2500. TCRdb reprocessed the public reads (quality trimming at Q25 with fastp, clone calling with MiXCR) and kept in-frame beta chains. Every CDR3 protein is listed once, alongside the most common genes and DNA of its rows. Within this sample are 200,000 to 250,000 distinct CDR3 sequences, with more than 25% of them counted one time only. The ten largest clones capture about 6.2% of the sample. Input material: blood, either unsorted or a sorted T cell fraction (not recorded which). Source of these receptors: a male donor with ankylosing spondylitis or in good health (not recorded which).

This clonotype has at least ten counts. The chain has TRBV4-3 and TRBJ1-4; D is possibly TRBD1 (5 bases). This CDR3 contains 14 residues. CDR1 is LGHNA, CDR2 YSLEER, per germline. V gave up 0 bases and J gave up 7 bases, with 9 bases separating them. The DNA for the CDR3 is TGCGCCAGCAGCCAAGACGGGGGTGGTGAAAAACTGTTTTTT. Its translation is CASSQDGGGEKLFF.

This clonotype was seen many times. The genes are TRBV6-5 and TRBJ1-2, with D hard to call. There are 15 residues in the CDR3. Germline CDR1 and CDR2: MNHEY and SVGAGI. V gave up 0 bases and J gave up 5 bases, with 13 bases separating them. CDR3 in amino acids: CASSYSSRAEYGYTF. The DNA for the CDR3 is TGTGCCAGCAGTTACTCGAGTAGGGCCGAGTATGGCTACACCTTC.

Turning to this clonotype: A much larger clone lies one base from this, so it may be a read error. The chain has TRBV5-1 and TRBJ2-7; D is perhaps TRBD1 or TRBD2 (6 bases each). There are 14 residues in the CDR3. Germline loops: CDR1 SGHRS, CDR2 YFSETQ. V lost 2 bases to trimming and J lost 9 bases, with 18 bases between them. The CDR3 sequence is CASSFGGQNHGQYF. CDR3 DNA: TGCGCCAGCAGCTTCGGGGGCCAGAACCACGGGCAGTACTTC.

This clonotype came up a few times. The chain joins TRBV5-6 to TRBJ2-2, with a weak D call TRBD1 (7 bases). The CDR3 consists of 15 residues. Trimming cost V 7 bases and J 5 bases, with 18 bases left between them. Germline V CDR1 and CDR2: SGHDT, YYEEEE. As DNA, the CDR3 is TGTGCCAGCGCGGCAGGGGGGCGTCTAACCGGGGAGCTGTTTTTT. It translates to CASAAGGRLTGELFF.

The chain carries TRBV12-3 or TRBV12-4 and TRBJ2-1; the D is unclear. V lost 5 bases to trimming and J lost 9 bases, with 14 bases between them. The length of the CDR3 is 13 residues. CDR3 residues: CASSLKPQVEQFF. The CDR3 region has the DNA TGTGCCAGCAGTCTCAAACCTCAAGTTGAGCAGTTCTTC.

The rearrangement uses TRBV29-1 and TRBJ1-4; no reliable D call. V dropped 7 bases and J dropped 7 bases, with 16 bases sitting between them. The CDR3 is made up of 13 amino acids. The germline gives CDR1 SQVTM, CDR2 ANQGSEA. CDR3 loop: CSAQDTWGEKLFF. The CDR3 nucleotides read TGCAGCGCGCAAGATACCTGGGGTGAAAAACTGTTTTTT.

This chain links TRBV20-1 with TRBJ2-5, with D possibly TRBD2 on 5 matching bases. V was pared by 5 bases and J by 5 bases, with 12 bases between. CDR1 and CDR2 (germline): DFQATT, SNEGSKA (reference sequence). The CDR3 consists of 12 residues. CDR3 DNA: TGCAGTGCTGGAACTAGGGTGGAGACCCAGTACTTC. Its protein is CSAGTRVETQYF.

J is TRBJ2-1 and V is TRBV6-2 or TRBV6-3; possible D gene TRBD2, 5 bases. This CDR3 spans 15 amino acids. V was trimmed by 5 bases and J by 2 bases, leaving 13 bases between them. Germline loops: CDR1 MNHEY, CDR2 SVGEGT. CDR3 loop: CASSPVAFTYNEQFF. CDR3 nucleotides: TGTGCCAGCAGTCCAGTAGCGTTCACCTACAATGAGCAGTTCTTC.

J is TRBJ2-1 and V is TRBV20-1; 13 bases align to TRBD2. V gave up 0 bases and J gave up 7 bases; unmatched junction bases: 12. CDR3 length equals 18 residues. Germline CDR1 DFQATT, CDR2 SNEGSKA (reference sequence). DNA for the CDR3: TGCAGTGCTAGAGATTCCAAATCCGGGACTAGCGGGAAGAATGAGCAGTTCTTC. Amino acids: CSARDSKSGTSGKNEQFF.

This clonotype was seen at least ten times. CDR3 residues: CASSLVQGGGPLHF. DNA of the CDR3: TGTGCCAGCAGCTTAGTCCAGGGGGGGGGACCCCTCCACTTT. V gene TRBV7-6 combines with J gene TRBJ1-6, with 7 bases fitting TRBD1. This CDR3 region has 14 residues. After removal of 1 base from V and 12 bases from J, the junction contained 6 bases not matched to a gene. The germline V gene has CDR1 SGHVS and CDR2 FNYEAQ.

This clonotype occurred many times. The genes are TRBV7-9 and TRBJ1-1; TRBD1 might be the D (5 bases). This CDR3 is built from 14 residues. V lost 2 bases and J 4 bases, leaving 11 bases between the germline ends. Germline V CDR1 and CDR2: SEHNR, FQNEAQ (reference sequence). CDR3 sequence: CASSLPTGGTEAFF. The CDR3 DNA follows: TGTGCCAGCAGCTTACCTACAGGCGGCACTGAAGCTTTCTTT. Full variable domain (remainder filled in from reference TRBV7-9 and TRBJ1-1): DTGVSQNPRHKITKRGQNVTFRCDPISEHNRLYWYRQTLGQGPEFLTYFQNEAQLEKSRLLSDRFSAERPKGSFSTLEIQRTEQGDSAMYLCASSLPTGGTEAFFGQGTRLTVV.

The chain links TRBV10-3 to TRBJ2-1; D remains ambiguous. Germline CDR1 reads ENHRY; CDR2 reads SYGVKD. Trimming left V 4 bases short and J 4 bases short, with 8 bases between. CDR3 length: 13 residues. The CDR3 is CAISVGGYNEQFF. CDR3 bases: TGTGCCATCAGTGTGGGCGGTTACAATGAGCAGTTCTTC.

By share, this clonotype counts as medium-sized. The chain has TRBV20-1 and TRBJ2-7; TRBD2 matches at 9 bases. Germline V gene sequence: CDR1 DFQATT, CDR2 SNEGSKA (reference sequence). V lost 0 bases to trimming and J lost 0 bases; unmatched junction nucleotides: 6. CDR3 length: 16 residues. The CDR3 reads CSAREGGLAISYEQYF. The DNA of the CDR3 is TGCAGTGCTAGAGAAGGAGGACTAGCGATCTCCTACGAGCAGTACTTC.

This clonotype was found many times. V is TRBV20-1 and J is TRBJ2-1; maybe TRBD2 (6 bases). Germline loops: CDR1 DFQATT, CDR2 SNEGSKA (reference sequence). The V end lost 4 bases, the J end lost 9 bases, and 13 bases lay between the germline ends. The CDR3 is made up of 12 amino acids. The chain's CDR3 is CSATPGLGEQFF. For the CDR3, the DNA is TGCAGTGCTACCCCGGGACTTGGTGAGCAGTTCTTC.

This clonotype came up many times. This rearrangement joins TRBV20-1 to TRBJ2-3, with D hard to call. Germline V lookup: CDR1 DFQATT, CDR2 SNEGSKA (reference sequence). The CDR3 runs to 15 residues. V was trimmed by 5 bases and J by 1 base, leaving 16 bases between them. The CDR3, as DNA: TGCAGTGCTCCCGAACACAGTCAGGGCACAGATACGCAGTATTTT. Protein: CSAPEHSQGTDTQYF.

The rearrangement uses TRBV20-1 and TRBJ2-7, with TRBD2 matching 11 bases. Germline V gene sequence: CDR1 DFQATT, CDR2 SNEGSKA (reference sequence). V trimming: 6 bases; J trimming: 2 bases; junction bases outside the gene matches: 6. The CDR3 is 14 amino acids. This CDR3 is CSAPGTSGTYEQYF. The CDR3, as DNA: TGCAGTGCCCCCGGGACTAGCGGAACCTACGAGCAGTACTTC.

This chain connects TRBV12-3 or TRBV12-4 to TRBJ2-7, with D perhaps matching TRBD2 (6 bases). V was clipped by 8 bases and J by 2 bases, with 10 bases between them. This CDR3 is 12 amino acids long. Written as DNA, the CDR3 is TGTGCCAGCGGCCGCGGGGCCTACGAGCAGTACTTC. It codes for CASGRGAYEQYF.

This clonotype was recorded at least ten times. V is TRBV7-2 and J is TRBJ1-6; D perhaps matches TRBD1 (5 bases). This CDR3 is 14 amino acids long. Germline lookup yields CDR1 SGHTA and CDR2 FQGNSA. V lost 0 bases and J 5 bases, leaving 5 bases between the germline ends. The CDR3: CASSLARDNSPLHF. In nucleotides, the CDR3 is TGTGCCAGCAGCTTAGCCAGGGATAATTCACCCCTCCACTTT. Supplemented by reference TRBV7-2 and TRBJ1-6, the full variable domain reads GAGVSQSPSNKVTEKGKDVELRCDPISGHTALYWYRQSLGQGLEFLIYFQGNSAPDKSGLPSDRFSAERTGGSVSTLTIQRTQQEDSAVYLCASSLARDNSPLHFGNGTRLTVT.

For this clonotype: A much larger clone is a single base away; this may be a read error. The chain combines TRBV6-5 with TRBJ2-7; D may be TRBD1 or TRBD2 (5 bases each). The CDR3 sequence is 15 residues long. The germline V and J ends were trimmed by 4 bases and 6 bases, with 19 bases remaining between them. Germline assignment: CDR1 MNHEY and CDR2 SVGAGI. The DNA of the CDR3 is TGTGCCAGCAGTTCACCGGGACGGAAAACCTGCGAGCAGTACTTC. This sequence encodes CASSSPGRKTCEQYF.

The gene calls are TRBV6-1 and TRBJ1-5; D ambiguous. The CDR3 extends over 14 amino acids. In germline, CDR1 is MNHNS, CDR2 SASEGT. The V and J ends lost 5 bases and 3 bases respectively, with 11 bases between them. The CDR3 region has the DNA TGTGCCAGCAGTAATGGCCTAATCAATCAGCCCCAGCATTTT. Translation gives CASSNGLINQPQHF.

This clonotype has just a few counts. The gene calls are TRBV20-1 and TRBJ2-2; D is perhaps TRBD1 or TRBD2 (6 bases each). Germline V gene lookup returns CDR1 DFQATT and CDR2 SNEGSKA (reference sequence). CDR3 length equals 14 residues. Trimming took 2 bases from V and 2 from J, leaving 9 bases between them. CDR3 sequence (DNA): TGCAGTGCTAGACAGGGGACTAACACCGGGGAGCTGTTTTTT. Its protein is CSARQGTNTGELFF.

This clonotype was seen many times. The chain is built from TRBV5-1 and TRBJ2-5; D might be TRBD1 (7 bases). The CDR3 consists of 15 residues. Trimming removed 4 bases at V and 3 bases at J, with 16 bases between. Germline V gene lookup returns CDR1 SGHRS and CDR2 YFSETQ. CDR3 in amino acids: CASSPGDRKKETQYF. In nucleotides, the CDR3 is TGCGCCAGCAGCCCGGGGGACAGAAAGAAAGAGACCCAGTACTTC.

This chain connects TRBV29-1 to TRBJ2-1, with D perhaps being TRBD1 or TRBD2 (5 bases each). The CDR3 has 11 amino acids. In germline, CDR1 is SQVTM, CDR2 ANQGSEA. The CDR3, as DNA: TGCCTCGGGAACTGGGGGAATGAGCAGTTCTTC. It codes for CLGNWGNEQFF.

This clonotype appeared many times. The chain joins TRBV6-1 to TRBJ2-7, with D possibly TRBD1 on 6 matching bases. V was trimmed by 6 bases and J by 5 bases, leaving 17 bases between them. Germline V gene lookup returns CDR1 MNHNS and CDR2 SASEGT. The CDR3 sequence is 14 residues long. CDR3 in amino acids: CASSPIDRTHEQYF. The CDR3 DNA follows: TGTGCCAGCAGCCCAATCGACAGGACCCACGAGCAGTACTTC.

CDR3 residues: CASSLFGPSEDLAKNIQYF. In nucleotides, the CDR3 is TGTGCCAGCAGTTTATTTGGTCCTAGCGAGGACTTAGCCAAAAACATTCAGTACTTC. This chain uses TRBV27 with TRBJ2-4; TRBD2 might be the D (6 bases). The CDR3 loop spans 19 amino acids. From germline, CDR1 is MNHEY and CDR2 SMNVEV (reference sequence). The germline V and J ends were trimmed by 1 base and 0 bases, with 19 bases remaining between them.

Many counts were recorded for this clonotype. The chain recombines TRBV18 with TRBJ1-1; D not resolved. The length of the CDR3 is 15 residues. V shed 2 bases and J shed 3 bases, with 13 bases lying between them. Germline CDR1 KGHSH, CDR2 LQKENI. As DNA, the CDR3 is TGTGCCAGCTCACCAGGACGCGGCGGGGACACTGAAGCTTTCTTT. Translating gives CASSPGRGGDTEAFF.

V usage is TRBV12-3 or TRBV12-4 and J usage is TRBJ1-5, with D perhaps matching TRBD1 (5 bases). V was cut by 2 bases and J by 8 bases, with 13 bases left in between. The CDR3 sequence is 14 residues long. The CDR3 DNA follows: TGTGCCAGCAGTTTACGGGGCCTAGACGAGCCCCAGCATTTT. Protein: CASSLRGLDEPQHF.

This clonotype was observed at least ten times. The rearrangement links TRBV6-1 to TRBJ1-1; 7 bases agree with TRBD1. V trimming: 5 bases; J trimming: 1 base; junction bases outside the gene matches: 4. CDR1 is MNHNS and CDR2 is SASEGT in the germline V gene. CDR3 length: 14 amino acids. CDR3 nucleotide sequence: TGTGCCAGCAGTCCCCAGGGGGGGAACACTGAAGCTTTCTTT. Translated: CASSPQGGNTEAFF.